This T cell receptor beta chain was sequenced in a study of early T cells in non-severe SARS-CoV-2 infection. Attachment of unique molecular identifiers to individual cDNA molecules was performed. TCRdb reprocessed the 5' RACE reads via MiXCR and lists one record per CDR3 protein. The sample yields roughly 66,000 distinct CDR3 sequences, approximately 9.2% seen once. CDR1 is SGHTA and CDR2 is FQGNSA in the germline V gene. CDR3 size: 17 residues. The V segment lost 5 bases and the J segment 2 bases; nucleotides outside the gene matches: 8. This clonotype was detected a few times. The antigen remains undetermined. The study, taken as a whole, reports: In VDJdb matching, anti-spike CD8 responses were favored while private and CD4 specificities went missing.

J is TRBJ2-6 and V is TRBV7-2; 8 nucleotides match TRBD1. The clonotype was recovered from an adult who was a healthcare worker with PCR-confirmed SARS-CoV-2 infection or an uninfected control (not recorded which). Sample: whole blood. CDR3 in amino acids: CASSKDGQGAGANVLTF. The CDR3 DNA is TGTGCCAGCAGCAAAGACGGACAGGGCGCTGGGGCCAACGTCCTGACTTTC.